The rows below give T cell receptor beta chains drawn from one sample of a study of T cells in localized non-small cell lung cancer. Clones were read by immunoSEQ multiplex PCR, and TCRdb kept only the in-frame ones, dropping some. The data contain tens of thousands of clones, 70% to 90% of them singletons. Here the sequenced sample was peripheral blood, taken before any cancer treatment. Receptor source: a male donor aged 60 or over with stage I squamous cell lung carcinoma. The conserved cysteine and the conserved F or W are not part of the CDR3 here.

j_call	v_call	cdr3_aa
TRBJ2-7	TRBV9	ASSPDNWSSYEQY
TRBJ2-3	TRBV5-1	ASSSGPGTSGGASDTQY
TRBJ2-5	TRBV5-1	ASRATGNQKETQY
TRBJ1-1	TRBV7-3	ASSLKGANTEAF
TRBJ1-6	TRBV6-5	ASRDGTYNSPLH
TRBJ1-2	TRBV6-4	ASSGTTHGKTYGYT
TRBJ2-1	TRBV19	ASSRTGNSYNEQF
TRBJ1-4	TRBV29-1	SAGTGMNEKLF
TRBJ2-3	TRBV2	ASNPGADTQY
TRBJ1-1	TRBV7-9	ASEPPSRAWGTEAF
TRBJ2-7	TRBV30	AWTRLAGGEQY
TRBJ1-2	TRBV5-5	ASSRDRPNYGYT
TRBJ1-1	TRBV9	ASSQGGNTEAF
TRBJ2-1	TRBV27	ASTKLLAQGASYNEQF
TRBJ2-2	TRBV2	ASSGLAGSTGELF
TRBJ2-1	TRBV5-1	ASSEGSPAALKQF
TRBJ2-2	TRBV7-8	ASSLKRGGMNTGELF
TRBJ1-1	TRBV9	ASSVEGGTEAF
TRBJ1-1	TRBV5-4	AGEDLTEAF
TRBJ1-3	TRBV6-5	ASRRGSGNTIY
TRBJ2-1	TRBV25-1	ASNLADEQF
TRBJ1-2	TRBV19	ASSLRQGSGYT
TRBJ2-6	TRBV13	ASSLSMGRSSGANVLT
TRBJ1-1	TRBV5-4	ASNSGGVNTEAF
TRBJ1-2	TRBV4-1	ASSQDRRAMVYYGYT
TRBJ1-1	TRBV13	ASRRGQAVTEAF
TRBJ2-7	TRBV7-8	ASSLGVGEQY
TRBJ1-3	TRBV5-1	ASSLSPLSSGNTIY
TRBJ1-1	TRBV10-3	ATGRGTGPLEAF
TRBJ2-6	TRBV5-4	ASSLGDASGANVLT
TRBJ2-1	TRBV28	ASSNALMRNEQF
TRBJ1-4	TRBV11-2	ASSLYGGLEEKLF
TRBJ1-1	TRBV7-8	ASSLSISWGTEAF
TRBJ1-2	TRBV6-1	ASSEKKQGGYT
TRBJ1-1	TRBV15	ATSRGKGGTEAF
TRBJ2-6	TRBV30	AWSVMPSGANVLT
TRBJ2-7	TRBV5-5	ASSPQARRLYEQY
TRBJ2-3	TRBV9	ASSRLTSGFTDTQY
TRBJ1-1	TRBV18	ASSPGGERAF
TRBJ1-1	TRBV19	ASKAVRTGETEAF
TRBJ2-3	TRBV4-1	ASSPVSPTNTDTQY
TRBJ1-5	TRBV2	ASKSNIVNQPQH
TRBJ2-5	TRBV6-5	ASSRGSRETQY
TRBJ1-2	TRBV19	ASSTPTAQGAYYGYT